The following is a T cell receptor (beta chain) sequence with its context. The antigen is not known. Though probably carrying unrecorded immune exposures, donors were nominally healthy at sampling. This entry is derived from a study of cytomegalovirus exposure and HLA in healthy donors. The study, taken as a whole, reports: In an earlier analysis, about 87% or about 30%: the productive usage of most TCR beta V segments. Follow-up analysis seemed to connect common viral pathogens with several of the most significant clusters identified.

CDR3 size: 16 residues. Germline V CDR1 and CDR2: MNHEY, SVGAGI. Trimming took 0 bases from V and 1 from J, leaving 13 bases between them. The primer mix had 60 Vbeta and 13 Jbeta primers. Using immunoSEQ multiplex PCR, the repertoire was profiled, and TCRdb retains in-frame clones only, with some absent. The sample comprises about 200,000 clones, 65% to 90% of which are singletons, and less than 0.4% rests with the top ten. The chain is built from TRBV6-5 and TRBJ2-7; tentative D call: TRBD1 (5 bases). The sequencing sample was made of PBMCs. This TCR derives from a woman aged 25 to 39 in good health and CMV-seronegative. CDR3 DNA sequence: TGTGCCAGCAGTTACTCCATTTTTGGACAATCCTACGAGCAGTACTTC. Amino acid sequence: CASSYSIFGQSYEQYF.